These 20 T cell receptor beta chains share one sample of origin, sequenced in a study of blood T cell repertoires in COVID-19. Assay: immunoSEQ multiplex PCR; the TCRdb copy retains only in-frame clones and omits some. The repertoire has about 200,000 clones, about three quarters of them found once; the top ten carry less than 7%. Sequenced sample: peripheral blood. Receptor source: a woman in her 70s with acute or convalescent COVID-19.

The chain recombines TRBV15 with TRBJ1-4, with a weak D call TRBD1 (6 bases). Germline CDR1 reads LNHNV; CDR2 reads YYDKDF (reference sequence). V was trimmed by 3 bases and J by 10 bases, leaving 21 bases between them. The CDR3 consists of 16 residues. CDR3 in DNA: TGTGCCACCAGCAGGGGGACCGGGACAACTTCTGGAAAACTGTTTTTT. Amino acids: CATSRGTGTTSGKLFF.

This chain uses TRBV5-1 with TRBJ1-3; D may be TRBD1 (6 bases). V was trimmed by 3 bases and J by 3 bases, leaving 16 bases between them. The CDR3 contains 16 residues. Per the germline V gene, CDR1 is SGHRS and CDR2 is YFSETQ. CDR3 nucleotide sequence: TGCGCCAGCAGCTCCAGGGGCAGGGAGGGTGGAAACACCATATATTTT. Translation: CASSSRGREGGNTIYF.

This chain joins TRBV6-6 and TRBJ2-7, with 9 bases lining up with TRBD1. CDR3 length: 13 residues. Trimming removed 4 bases from V and 7 bases from J; junction bases left unmatched: 5. Germline lookup yields CDR1 MNHNY and CDR2 SVGAGI (reference sequence). This CDR3 is CASSSGTGWEQYF. The CDR3 nucleotides read TGTGCCAGCAGTTCTGGGACAGGGTGGGAGCAGTACTTC.

This chain uses TRBV11-3 with TRBJ2-3, with 11 bases matching TRBD1. This CDR3 has 15 residues. The ends lost 1 base at V and 7 bases at J; junction bases unmatched: 4. The germline CDR1 and CDR2 sequences are SGHNT and YENEEA. The CDR3 reads CASSLGTGGLYTQYF. CDR3 in DNA: TGTGCCAGCAGCTTAGGGACAGGGGGCTTGTATACGCAGTATTTT.

This sequence joins TRBV4-1 and TRBJ2-6; D is unclear. The CDR3 covers 15 residues. V was shortened by 2 bases and J by 0 bases, with 5 bases between the two germline ends. Per germline, CDR1 MGHRA and CDR2 YSYEKL. The CDR3 DNA follows: TGCGCCAGCAGCCAAACAGACTCTGGGGCCAACGTCCTGACTTTC. Its protein product is CASSQTDSGANVLTF.

The gene calls are TRBV27 and TRBJ1-2; 10 bases fit TRBD1. The V segment lost 8 bases and the J segment 4 bases; nucleotides outside the gene matches: 7. CDR1 is MNHEY and CDR2 is SMNVEV in the germline V gene (reference sequence). The CDR3 covers 14 residues. The CDR3 here is CASGGQGIFYGYTF. As DNA, the CDR3 is TGTGCCAGCGGGGGACAGGGGATCTTCTATGGCTACACCTTC.

This clone was counted a few times. The V and J genes are TRBV3-1 (or the pseudogene TRBV3-2) and TRBJ2-5; TRBD2 matches 13 bases. Trimming took 6 bases from V and 5 from J; bases not matched to a gene: 9. The CDR3 length is 16 residues. Germline CDR1 reads LGHDT; CDR2 reads YNNKEL (reference sequence). CDR3 in amino acids: CASSRLGLAGVETQYF. CDR3 DNA sequence: TGTGCCAGCAGTCGTTTAGGACTAGCGGGAGTGGAGACCCAGTACTTC.

The chain has TRBV9 and TRBJ1-3; D is uncertain. The CDR3 length is 15 residues. Trimming cost V 0 bases and J 0 bases, with 7 bases left between them. Germline V gene data show CDR1 as SGDLS and CDR2 as YYNGEE. CDR3 DNA sequence: TGTGCCAGCAGCGTAGCCGGGGACTCTGGAAACACCATATATTTT. This gives the protein CASSVAGDSGNTIYF.

V usage is TRBV5-8 and J usage is TRBJ2-5, with 7 bases identical to TRBD1. The J segment lost 0 bases and the V segment lost 4 bases, leaving 6 bases of the junction unmatched. The CDR3 is 15 amino acids. Germline V gene lookup returns CDR1 SGHTS and CDR2 YDEGEE. CDR3 coding DNA: TGTGCCAGCAGCCGGGGACAGCAGTACCAAGAGACCCAGTACTTC. Encoded protein: CASSRGQQYQETQYF.

Here the CDR3 DNA reads TGTGCCAGCAGCCTTTTAGGGGGCGAGCAGTACTTC. The encoded protein is CASSLLGGEQYF. This chain uses TRBV28 with TRBJ2-7, with D possibly matching TRBD1 (6 bases). The CDR3 is 12 amino acids. Trimming removed 6 bases at V and 6 bases at J, with 12 bases between. Per germline, CDR1 MDHEN and CDR2 SYDVKM. Drawing the rest from reference TRBV28 and TRBJ2-7, the complete variable domain is DVKVTQSSRYLVKRTGEKVFLECVQDMDHENMFWYRQDPGLGLRLIYFSYDVKMKEKGDIPEGYSVSREKKERFSLILESASTNQTSMYLCASSLLGGEQYFGPGTRLTVT.

For the CDR3, the DNA is TGTGCCAGCAGCACTCGACAGGGATCGAGCTCCTACAATGAGCAGTTCTTC. Translation gives CASSTRQGSSSYNEQFF. The V and J genes are TRBV5-4 and TRBJ2-1; 7 bases are shared with TRBD1. CDR3 size: 17 residues. CDR1 and CDR2 from the germline V gene are SGHNT and YYREEE (reference sequence). After removal of 4 bases from V and 0 bases from J, the junction contained 10 bases not matched to a gene.

The rearrangement joins TRBV7-8 to TRBJ1-1; D is perhaps TRBD1 (6 bases). CDR1 is SGHVS and CDR2 is FQNEAQ in the germline V gene. V lost 3 bases and J 5 bases, leaving 10 bases between the germline ends. The CDR3 runs 13 residues. CDR3 protein: CASSFRGGTEAFF. The CDR3 bases are TGTGCCAGCAGCTTTAGAGGGGGTACTGAAGCTTTCTTT.

This clone was seen a few times. This rearrangement joins TRBV27 to TRBJ1-4; D call uncertain. The V and J ends lost 5 bases and 4 bases respectively, with 11 bases between them. From germline, CDR1 is MNHEY and CDR2 SMNVEV (reference sequence). The CDR3 spans 14 residues. CDR3 coding DNA: TGTGCCAGCAGTAATAGCCGCAATAATGAAAAACTGTTTTTT. Translating it yields CASSNSRNNEKLFF. The full variable domain, in which reference TRBV27 and TRBJ1-4 provide the parts outside the CDR3, is EAQVTQNPRYLITVTGKKLTVTCSQNMNHEYMSWYRQDPGLGLRQIYYSMNVEVTDKGDVPEGYKVSRKEKRNFPLILESPSPNQTSLYFCASSNSRNNEKLFFGSGTQLSVL.

This clone turned up a few times. The chain uses TRBV6-5 and TRBJ1-4, with 7 bases lining up with TRBD1. This CDR3 is 15 amino acids long. The V segment lost 6 bases and the J segment 7 bases; nucleotides outside the gene matches: 11. Germline CDR1 and CDR2: MNHEY and SVGAGI. CDR3 coding DNA: TGTGCCAGCAGCCCCCCAGGGGGACGAGGTGAAAAACTGTTTTTT. Translated, it gives CASSPPGGRGEKLFF.

The rearrangement uses TRBV18 and TRBJ1-2; 12 bases align to TRBD1. The CDR3 spans 17 residues. Germline V gene sequence: CDR1 KGHSH, CDR2 LQKENI. The J segment lost 7 bases and the V segment lost 0 bases, leaving 9 bases of the junction unmatched. Written as DNA, the CDR3 is TGTGCCAGCTCACCACCGGGACAGGGGGCACATGTGATTGGCTACACCTTC. Translating it yields CASSPPGQGAHVIGYTF.

A word on this clone: This same CDR3 is encoded by further DNA sequences in the sample. This chain connects TRBV5-4 to TRBJ2-3; 13 bases agree with TRBD2. Germline assignment: CDR1 SGHNT and CDR2 YYREEE (reference sequence). V trimming: 4 bases; J trimming: 5 bases; junction bases outside the gene matches: 7. The length of the CDR3 is 16 residues. The CDR3 sequence is CASSLGLAGVGDTQYF. CDR3 sequence (DNA): TGTGCCAGCAGCCTAGGACTAGCGGGAGTTGGAGATACGCAGTATTTT.

This clone has more than one count but fewer than ten. The chain joins TRBV28 to TRBJ1-6; 7 bases are shared with TRBD1. This CDR3 comprises 13 residues. The ends lost 6 bases at V and 11 bases at J; junction bases unmatched: 7. The germline V gene has CDR1 MDHEN and CDR2 SYDVKM. CDR3 amino acids: CASRTGTVPPLHF. For the CDR3, the DNA is TGTGCCAGCAGAACCGGGACAGTGCCACCCCTCCACTTT. Supplemented by reference TRBV28 and TRBJ1-6, the full variable domain reads DVKVTQSSRYLVKRTGEKVFLECVQDMDHENMFWYRQDPGLGLRLIYFSYDVKMKEKGDIPEGYSVSREKKERFSLILESASTNQTSMYLCASRTGTVPPLHFGNGTRLTVT.

This sequence joins TRBV21-1 and TRBJ2-7; the D call in the table, TRBD2, was not verified against the DNA. TRBV21-1 counts as a pseudogene. The CDR3 consists of 16 residues. As DNA, the CDR3 is TGTGCCAGCCCCCAGGGCACTAGCGGGAGCCCCTACGAGCAGTACTTC. Encoded protein: CASPQGTSGSPYEQYF.

The V gene is TRBV7-2, the J gene TRBJ2-7; 11 bases map to TRBD2. CDR3 length equals 16 residues. J gave up 4 bases and V 6 bases, and 11 bases lay outside the gene matches. Per the germline V gene, CDR1 is SGHTA and CDR2 is FQGNSA. In DNA form, the CDR3 reads TGTGCCAGCAGTCAAGATGAGACTAGCGGGGCGTACGAGCAGTACTTC. Residues: CASSQDETSGAYEQYF.

This rearrangement joins TRBV28 to TRBJ2-7; the D is unclear. The CDR3 length is 11 residues. Germline V gives CDR1 MDHEN, CDR2 SYDVKM. V was shortened by 4 bases and J by 6 bases, with 7 bases between the two germline ends. The CDR3 region is CASSSEIEQYF. For the CDR3, the DNA is TGTGCCAGCAGTTCGGAGATCGAGCAGTACTTC.